This T cell receptor beta chain is from a study of blood T cell repertoires in COVID-19. The wider study: In each case, the material was cDNA or gDNA derived from T cells, B-cell-depleted T cells, or PBMCs.

Authors' data handling: Cell counts per sample came from amplifying reference gene primers. The assay was immunoSEQ multiplex PCR, and TCRdb's table has in-frame clones only and misses some. V and J calls and clone size are copied from that table; D and trimming were computed from the DNA. Found here are over 150,000 clones, around 80% of them singletons; the top ten hold under 9.5%. Everyone who took part was roughly 18 to 100 years old, and they came from some 23 US areas. Participant-reported clinical history was the basis for cohort assignment. Input material: PBMCs or T cells enriched from blood (not recorded which). The receptor's source is a man aged 45-60 years who had recovered from COVID-19.

The CDR3 reads CASRRTGAHDQPQHF. The CDR3 bases are TGTGCCAGCAGAAGGACAGGGGCGCACGATCAGCCCCAGCATTTT. The J gene is TRBJ1-5, the V gene TRBV6-5; 9 bases map to TRBD1. The V segment lost 6 bases and the J segment 5 bases; nucleotides outside the gene matches: 8. Germline V CDR1 and CDR2: MNHEY, SVGAGI. This CDR3 is built from 15 residues.